Listed here is a single TCR beta chain. The sample originates from a study of sequential checkpoint blockade in melanoma. The table came from immunoSEQ multiplex PCR; TCRdb's copy has only in-frame clones and leaves some out. The table lists around 4,500 clones, around 57% of them singletons, with 22% in the top ten. This CDR3 region has 13 residues. Germline values: CDR1 SGHAT, CDR2 FQNNGV. Between the trimmed V and J ends, which lost 3 bases and 8 bases, there was a span of 11 bases. The treatment here: randomized to nivolumab then ipilimumab (arm A) or the reverse (arm B). No patient had prior DNA-damaging chemotherapy. Live CD3+CD8+ CD19− CD56− cells were sorted from PBMCs.

The chain recombines TRBV11-2 with TRBJ2-1, with a tentative D call TRBD2 (6 bases). This TCR came from a human donor with melanoma. Sequencing used CD8+ T cells sorted from blood (inferred from file names), obtained from a patient given nivolumab and ipilimumab in sequence. The CDR3 loop reads CASSFTGAYEQFF. CDR3 coding DNA: TGTGCCAGCAGCTTTACGGGAGCTTATGAGCAGTTCTTC.